This TCR beta chain was retrieved from a study of T cells in Graves' hyperthyroidism and ophthalmopathy. TCR beta CDR3 regions were amplified from RNA transcripts. RT-PCR in the first round (using the HTBI primer set) targeted the TCR CDR3. Via MiXCR, TCRdb re-called the multiplex PCR reads, giving one row per CDR3 protein. In the table there are 500,000 to 800,000 distinct CDR3 sequences, about 45% of which are singletons. Exclusions: uncontrolled infection, other autoimmune disease, pregnancy, lactation. Ten or more counts support this clonotype. The junction and the germline gene differ at one end; a read error may be behind it. The sample consisted of peripheral blood or thyroid tissue (not recorded which). The source of this sequence is an adult man with Graves' disease, either hyperthyroidism or ophthalmopathy (not recorded which).

The chain's CDR3 is CASSLEGLGNSPLHF. CDR3 in DNA: TGTGCCAGCAGCTTAGAGGGTTTGGGTAATTCACCCCTCCACTTT. The chain joins TRBV12-3 or TRBV12-4 to TRBJ1-6, with D unclear. The CDR3 consists of 15 residues.